A single sample gave rise to the 26 T cell receptor beta chains below, sequenced in a study of blood T cell repertoires in COVID-19. TCRdb's table, derived via immunoSEQ multiplex PCR, lists solely in-frame clones and lacks some. The sample consists of about 290,000 clones, around four fifths of them appearing once. The sequencing sample was made of peripheral blood. The receptors here all came from a woman between 45 and 65 years old with active or convalescent COVID-19.

Concerning this clone: The same CDR3 is also encoded by other DNA sequences in this sample. J is TRBJ2-5 and V is TRBV5-1, with TRBD1 matching over 7 bases. Trimming took 2 bases from V and 1 from J; bases not matched to a gene: 2. The germline V gene encodes CDR1 SGHRS and CDR2 YFSETQ. CDR3 size: 14 residues. As DNA, the CDR3 is TGCGCCAGCAGCTTAGGGACAGCCCAAGAGACCCAGTACTTC. Protein: CASSLGTAQETQYF.

The count of this clone is one. The chain is built from TRBV6-5 and TRBJ1-5, with a weak D call TRBD1 (6 bases). The germline CDR1 and CDR2 sequences are MNHEY and SVGAGI. The CDR3 is made up of 16 amino acids. Trimming stripped 0 bases from V and 7 bases from J, with 16 bases between. This CDR3 is CASSYSVTGLGQPQHF. CDR3 nucleotides: TGTGCCAGCAGTTACTCTGTAACAGGGTTGGGACAGCCCCAGCATTTT.

The J gene is TRBJ2-7, the V gene TRBV7-2; D may be TRBD1 (6 bases). Germline CDR1 and CDR2: SGHTA and FQGNSA. Deletions cut 2 bases from V and 5 bases from J, with 13 bases between. The CDR3 loop spans 14 amino acids. The CDR3 sequence is CASSLQGLRDEQYF. The CDR3 DNA is TGTGCCAGCAGCTTACAGGGGTTACGCGACGAGCAGTACTTC.

The count of this clone is one. The chain employs TRBV7-9 and TRBJ1-2; D uncertain. Trimming removed 1 base at V and 1 base at J, with 16 bases between. In germline, CDR1 is SEHNR, CDR2 FQNEAQ (reference sequence). The CDR3 contains 17 residues. The CDR3 spells CASSLGPKTGNNYGYTF. Here the CDR3 DNA reads TGTGCCAGCAGCTTAGGTCCCAAGACGGGGAATAACTATGGCTACACCTTC.

The chain has TRBV28 and TRBJ1-5; tentatively, D is TRBD1 (5 bases). Germline-derived CDR1 and CDR2 are MDHEN and SYDVKM. With 2 bases removed from V and 11 bases from J, the gap between germline ends came to 13 bases. The CDR3 loop spans 13 amino acids. The CDR3 spells CASSLGTMGTQHF. The CDR3 DNA reads TGTGCCAGCAGTTTAGGGACTATGGGGACCCAGCATTTT.

For the CDR3, the DNA is TGCAGCGTTCCGAGCGGGCAGGGAACCTCTGGGGCCAACGTCCTGACTTTC. It specifies CSVPSGQGTSGANVLTF. The chain uses TRBV29-1 and TRBJ2-6; D is perhaps TRBD2 (6 bases). This CDR3 region has 17 residues. Deletions cut 5 bases from V and 0 bases from J, with 17 bases between. CDR1 and CDR2 (germline): SQVTM, ANQGSEA.

The J gene is TRBJ2-7, the V gene TRBV2; D might be TRBD1 (6 bases). Germline CDR1 reads SNHLY; CDR2 reads FYNNEI. The CDR3 totals 13 residues. Trimming shortened V by 7 bases and J by 3 bases, and 13 bases separated the two germline ends. This CDR3 is CASNRQEIYEQYF. CDR3 DNA sequence: TGTGCCAGCAATCGACAGGAGATCTACGAGCAGTACTTC.

This clone was counted once. This rearrangement joins TRBV7-2 to TRBJ2-2; TRBD1 matches at 7 bases. The length of the CDR3 is 13 residues. With V trimmed by 6 bases and J by 4 bases, 2 bases remained unmatched. From germline, CDR1 is SGHTA and CDR2 FQGNSA. The CDR3 here is CASRRTGTGELFF. In DNA, the CDR3 is TGTGCCAGCAGGCGGACAGGCACCGGGGAGCTGTTTTTT.

The chain joins TRBV3-1 (or the pseudogene TRBV3-2) to TRBJ2-1; perhaps TRBD1 as D (6 bases). The CDR3 length is 16 residues. The ends were cut back, 1 base at V and 2 bases at J, with 12 bases in the middle. Germline CDR1 and CDR2: LGHDT and YNNKEL (reference sequence). CDR3 coding DNA: TGTGCCAGCAGCCAAGGGGGTCAGGGGACCTACAATGAGCAGTTCTTC. Translation: CASSQGGQGTYNEQFF.

This clone was seen only once. The J gene is TRBJ1-1, the V gene TRBV30; 9 bases align to TRBD1. The CDR3 covers 17 residues. The germline V gene has CDR1 GTSNPN and CDR2 SVGIG (reference sequence). After removal of 7 bases from V and 4 bases from J, the junction contained 19 bases not matched to a gene. The CDR3 DNA is TGTGCCTTTACCGGCCCCGCGGGACAGGGTTTTCGCACTGAAGCTTTCTTT. The encoded protein is CAFTGPAGQGFRTEAFF.

V gene TRBV12-3 or TRBV12-4 combines with J gene TRBJ1-1; D remains unclear. The CDR3 totals 13 residues. The V end lost 2 bases, the J end lost 1 base, and 5 bases lay between the germline ends. CDR3: CASSLTENTEAFF. CDR3 sequence (DNA): TGTGCCAGCAGTTTAACAGAGAACACTGAAGCTTTCTTT.

This clone was recorded once. The rearrangement joins TRBV7-2 to TRBJ2-1; 7 positions match TRBD2. This CDR3 spans 14 amino acids. With V trimmed by 1 base and J by 4 bases, 1 base remained unmatched. Germline V CDR1 and CDR2: SGHTA, FQGNSA. CDR3 bases: TGTGCCAGCAGCTTAGAGCGGGGATACAATGAGCAGTTCTTC. Translating gives CASSLERGYNEQFF.

The rearrangement uses TRBV5-6 and TRBJ1-5; D gene ambiguous. Germline CDR1 reads SGHDT; CDR2 reads YYEEEE. Trimming removed 0 bases at V and 5 bases at J, with 6 bases between. This CDR3 has 13 amino acids. CDR3 region: CASSLAPDQPQHF. DNA for the CDR3: TGTGCCAGCAGCTTGGCCCCAGATCAGCCCCAGCATTTT. Full variable domain (outside the CDR3, taken from reference TRBV5-6 and TRBJ1-5): DAGVTQSPTHLIKTRGQQVTLRCSPKSGHDTVSWYQQALGQGPQFIFQYYEEEERQRGNFPDRFSGHQFPNYSSELNVNALLLGDSALYLCASSLAPDQPQHFGDGTRLSIL.

The chain carries TRBV27 and TRBJ1-1; D gene uncertain. Trimming took off 7 bases at V and 3 bases at J, with 12 bases between the two ends. CDR1 and CDR2 from the germline V gene are MNHEY and SMNVEV (reference sequence). The CDR3 consists of 13 residues. As DNA, the CDR3 is TGTGCCAGCAAACACCCGTTGGACACTGAAGCTTTCTTT. This gives the protein CASKHPLDTEAFF.

The chain carries TRBV7-3 and TRBJ1-5; maybe TRBD1 (5 bases). Germline V gene data show CDR1 as SGHTA and CDR2 as FQGTGA. This CDR3 contains 13 residues. V dropped 4 bases and J dropped 10 bases, with 14 bases sitting between them. The chain's CDR3 is CASSSLAGSPQHF. The CDR3 DNA follows: TGTGCCAGCAGCTCCTTGGCAGGGTCTCCCCAGCATTTT. The variable domain in full, with the rest retrieved from reference TRBV7-3 and TRBJ1-5, is GAGVSQTPSNKVTEKGKYVELRCDPISGHTALYWYRQSLGQGPEFLIYFQGTGAADDSGLPNDRFFAVRPEGSVSTLKIQRTERGDSAVYLCASSSLAGSPQHFGDGTRLSIL.

In the case of this clone: Different DNA sequences within this sample yield the same CDR3. The V gene is TRBV27, the J gene TRBJ2-7; perhaps TRBD2 as D (5 bases). Trimming removed 5 bases at V and 4 bases at J, with 6 bases between. The CDR3 consists of 11 residues. Germline V gives CDR1 MNHEY, CDR2 SMNVEV (reference sequence). The CDR3 spells CASSRGYEQYF. Written as DNA, the CDR3 is TGTGCCAGCAGTCGAGGGTACGAGCAGTACTTC.

The chain couples TRBV19 to TRBJ1-2; D gene uncertain. This CDR3 comprises 13 residues. CDR1 and CDR2 from the germline V gene are LNHDA and SQIVND (reference sequence). With 4 bases removed from V and 4 bases from J, the gap between germline ends came to 10 bases. CDR3 nucleotides: TGTGCCAGTAGTACCTTAAACATCTATGGCTACACCTTC. Translated: CASSTLNIYGYTF.

The sample holds one count of this clone. V and J are TRBV27 and TRBJ1-2; D remains ambiguous. The germline CDR1 and CDR2 sequences are MNHEY and SMNVEV (reference sequence). CDR3 length: 9 residues. The ends were cut back, 11 bases at V and 8 bases at J, with 9 bases in the middle. CDR3 loop: CALREGYTF. DNA of the CDR3: TGTGCCCTGAGAGAGGGCTACACCTTC.

CDR3 residues: CASSDRGDSNQPQHF. DNA for the CDR3: TGTGCCAGTAGCGACAGGGGGGATAGCAATCAGCCCCAGCATTTT. The chain couples TRBV19 to TRBJ1-5, with 9 bases aligning to TRBD1. CDR3 length: 15 residues. V gave up 6 bases and J gave up 0 bases; unmatched junction bases: 3. CDR1 and CDR2 (germline): LNHDA, SQIVND (reference sequence).

The chain links TRBV4-1 to TRBJ2-1, with D possibly being TRBD2 (6 bases). This CDR3 spans 14 amino acids. The germline gives CDR1 MGHRA, CDR2 YSYEKL. The germline V and J ends were trimmed by 6 bases and 8 bases, with 17 bases remaining between them. The CDR3 spells CASSLAGGSDEQFF. Here the CDR3 DNA reads TGCGCCAGCAGTCTCGCCGGAGGGAGCGATGAGCAGTTCTTC.

V usage is TRBV12-5 and J usage is TRBJ2-1, with 10 bases that match TRBD2. The germline CDR1 and CDR2 sequences are LGHNT and FRNRAP. The J segment lost 7 bases and the V segment lost 3 bases, leaving 9 bases of the junction unmatched. This CDR3 is 16 amino acids long. This chain's CDR3 is CASGLRTSGSSNEQFF. The CDR3 nucleotides are TGTGCTAGTGGTTTACGGACTAGCGGTTCTAGTAATGAGCAGTTCTTC.

As to this clone: This specimen includes other DNA sequences encoding the same CDR3. The genes are TRBV12-3 or TRBV12-4 and TRBJ1-5, with D possibly being TRBD1 (6 bases). The CDR3 runs 13 residues. V lost 1 base and J 7 bases, leaving 8 bases between the germline ends. Here the CDR3 reads CASSLGRGQPQHF. The CDR3 DNA sequence: TGTGCCAGCAGTTTAGGCAGGGGACAGCCCCAGCATTTT.

The chain couples TRBV11-1 to TRBJ2-1, with a tentative D call TRBD2 (5 bases). Germline CDR1 and CDR2: SGHAT and FQDESV (reference sequence). This CDR3 comprises 15 residues. Deletions cut 2 bases from V and 6 bases from J, with 14 bases between. The CDR3 protein is CASSLKRERFNEQFF. Here the CDR3 DNA reads TGTGCCAGCAGCTTAAAGAGGGAGCGGTTCAATGAGCAGTTCTTC.

The chain combines TRBV1 with TRBJ1-2. TRBV1 is a known pseudogene. The CDR3 extends over 15 amino acids. The CDR3 protein is CTSSQAGGAGYGYTF. The CDR3 DNA reads TGCACCAGCAGCCAAGCCGGGGGGGCAGGTTATGGCTACACCTTC.

This chain joins TRBV9 and TRBJ2-5, with D uncertain. Germline lookup yields CDR1 SGDLS and CDR2 YYNGEE. This CDR3 is 13 amino acids long. Trimming left V 0 bases short and J 4 bases short, with 7 bases between. The CDR3 sequence is CASSVGLGETQYF. The CDR3 DNA is TGTGCCAGCAGCGTAGGTCTAGGAGAGACCCAGTACTTC.

V is TRBV28 and J is TRBJ1-2, with 9 bases that match TRBD1. The CDR3 sequence is 15 residues long. Per the germline V gene, CDR1 is MDHEN and CDR2 is SYDVKM. Unmatched junction bases numbered 8, after V lost 5 bases and J lost 4 bases. CDR3 residues: CASSAGTGSRYGYTF. The CDR3 DNA sequence: TGTGCCAGCAGTGCCGGGACAGGGTCTCGCTATGGCTACACCTTC.